Below, one TCR beta chain is given with its context. This sample was included in a study of cytomegalovirus exposure and HLA in healthy donors. Vbeta (60) and Jbeta (13) primers were used in the PCR. Only in-frame clones appear in the TCRdb table, and some are missing; sequencing was by immunoSEQ multiplex PCR. The sample includes a few hundred thousand clones, roughly 86% seen only once; the top ten take approximately 2%. CDR1 and CDR2 from the germline V gene are LGHNA and YSLEER. Trimming at V came to 0 bases and at J to 6 bases, leaving 10 bases not matched to a gene. The CDR3 is made up of 18 amino acids.

The clonotype originates from a woman aged 40 to 50 in good health and CMV-seropositive. Sequenced input: PBMCs. This chain uses TRBV4-3 with TRBJ2-1, with TRBD2 matching over 11 bases. Written as DNA, the CDR3 is TGCGCCAGCAGCCAAGAGGGGAAGGGGACTAGCGGTATCAATGAGCAGTTCTTC. This sequence encodes CASSQEGKGTSGINEQFF.